Each of the 15 T cell receptor beta chains below was sequenced from the same sample in a study of T-cell memory formation after mild COVID-19. TCRdb re-called the 5' RACE reads with MiXCR, one entry per CDR3 protein. The sample lists 400,000 to 500,000 distinct CDR3 sequences, roughly 18% seen once, with 20% to 25% in the top ten. The specimen was PBMCs or a T cell subset sorted from them (not recorded which). The receptors here all came from a young man who had mild COVID-19 (a few samples of this study predate the infection). Cell type and time point are not known.

There are a few counts of this clonotype. This chain links TRBV3-1 with TRBJ2-3; TRBD2 might be the D (6 bases). CDR1 LGHDT and CDR2 YNNKEL come from the germline V gene (reference sequence). This CDR3 is 17 amino acids long. The V end lost 3 bases, the J end lost 0 bases, and 16 bases lay between the germline ends. CDR3 residues: CASSQADFGGSTDTQYF. The CDR3 DNA reads TGTGCCAGCAGCCAGGCCGATTTTGGGGGGAGCACAGATACGCAGTATTTT.

J is TRBJ1-1 and V is TRBV6-1; no reliable D call. Trimming took 5 bases from V and 4 from J, leaving 8 bases between them. The CDR3 is made up of 12 amino acids. Per the germline V gene, CDR1 is MNHNS and CDR2 is SASEGT. The CDR3 is CASSTLSTEAFF. Written as DNA, the CDR3 is TGTGCCAGCAGTACACTCTCCACTGAAGCTTTCTTT.

The chain uses TRBV3-1 and TRBJ1-1; D not certain. The V gene's germline CDR1 is LGHDT and CDR2 YNNKEL (reference sequence). The CDR3 consists of 14 residues. V lost 4 bases, J lost 2 bases, and 11 bases lay in between. The CDR3 is CASSREGINTEAFF. The DNA for the CDR3 is TGTGCCAGCAGCCGGGAGGGTATAAACACTGAAGCTTTCTTT.

The chain employs TRBV4-1 and TRBJ2-2; the match to TRBD1 covers 11 bases. In germline, CDR1 is MGHRA, CDR2 YSYEKL. The CDR3 runs 16 residues. V trimming: 2 bases; J trimming: 5 bases; junction bases outside the gene matches: 4. For the CDR3, the DNA is TGCGCCAGCAGCCAACTAGGGACAGGGGGGACCGGGGAGCTGTTTTTT. As protein: CASSQLGTGGTGELFF.

This clonotype was recorded many times. The CDR3: CASSSILKGGELFF. The DNA of the CDR3 is TGCGCCAGCAGCTCCATATTGAAGGGCGGGGAGCTGTTTTTT. The chain uses TRBV5-1 and TRBJ2-2; no definite D call. CDR1 is SGHRS and CDR2 is YFSETQ in the germline V gene. Trimming removed 3 bases at V and 7 bases at J, with 13 bases between. This CDR3 has 14 amino acids. The entire variable domain, with the rest obtained from reference TRBV5-1 and TRBJ2-2, is as follows: KAGVTQTPRYLIKTRGQQVTLSCSPISGHRSVSWYQQTPGQGLQFLFEYFSETQRNKGNFPGRFSGRQFSNSRSEMNVSTLELGDSALYLCASSSILKGGELFFGEGSRLTVL.

The chain couples TRBV6-5 to TRBJ2-5; 7 bases agree with TRBD2. The CDR3 has 12 residues. CDR1 is MNHEY and CDR2 is SVGAGI in the germline V gene. With 8 bases clipped from V and 5 bases from J, the junction kept 5 bases outside the gene matches. The CDR3: CASGRGRETQYF. The DNA of the CDR3 is TGTGCCAGCGGGAGGGGCAGGGAGACCCAGTACTTC.

This clonotype was seen repeatedly, ten times or more. V and J are TRBV7-2 and TRBJ2-3; 10 bases align to TRBD1. CDR1 and CDR2 (germline): SGHTA, FQGNSA. The CDR3 spans 16 residues. Trimming cost V 6 bases and J 3 bases; bases outside gene matches: 9. The DNA of the CDR3 is TGTGCCAGCAGTTATACTCCGGGACAGGGGACAGATACGCAGTATTTT. Amino acid sequence: CASSYTPGQGTDTQYF.

The rearrangement joins TRBV6-5 to TRBJ1-4; D unresolved. Germline CDR1 is MNHEY and CDR2 is SVGAGI. The V end was cut by 6 bases, the J end by 8 bases, with 16 bases between. The CDR3 is 14 residues long. The CDR3 loop reads CASSGFGVGEKLFF. For the CDR3, the DNA is TGTGCCAGCAGCGGTTTCGGGGTTGGGGAAAAACTGTTTTTT.

The CDR3 DNA follows: TGTGCCATCAGAATTAGCATTGGAGGGCAAATAGAGACCCAGTACTTC. Translating gives CAIRISIGGQIETQYF. The chain combines TRBV10-3 with TRBJ2-5, with D perhaps matching TRBD2 (6 bases). Per germline, CDR1 ENHRY and CDR2 SYGVKD. The length of the CDR3 is 16 residues. The V gene lost 6 bases and the J gene lost 4 bases, with 21 bases spanning the gap.

This clonotype was detected a few times. The genes are TRBV20-1 and TRBJ2-5, with TRBD2 identical over 8 bases. V was pared by 5 bases and J by 1 base, with 6 bases of the junction left unmatched. This CDR3 region has 14 residues. Germline lookup yields CDR1 DFQATT and CDR2 SNEGSKA (reference sequence). For the CDR3, the DNA is TGCAGTGCTCTCGGAGCGGGGGTCCAAGAGACCCAGTACTTC. Amino acids: CSALGAGVQETQYF.

This clonotype appeared many times. The chain couples TRBV29-1 to TRBJ1-1, with 8 bases identical to TRBD1. Germline V gene data show CDR1 as SQVTM and CDR2 as ANQGSEA. The CDR3 runs 14 residues. V lost 3 bases and J lost 11; bases outside the gene matches: 14. The CDR3, as DNA: TGCAGCGTTGAGCACGGGACAGGAAACATTTTGGCTTTCTTT. Encoded protein: CSVEHGTGNILAFF.

V usage is TRBV7-6 and J usage is TRBJ2-3; 11 bases line up with TRBD1. The ends lost 1 base at V and 5 bases at J; junction bases unmatched: 2. CDR3 size: 15 residues. From germline, CDR1 is SGHVS and CDR2 FNYEAQ. The CDR3 DNA is TGTGCCAGCAGCTTAGGGGACAGGGGGGGAGATACGCAGTATTTT. This sequence encodes CASSLGDRGGDTQYF.

This clonotype showed up many times. The chain is built from TRBV6-2 or TRBV6-3 and TRBJ2-2; 7 positions match TRBD1. Germline lookup yields CDR1 MNHEY and CDR2 SVGEGT. The ends lost 6 bases at V and 10 bases at J; junction bases unmatched: 5. This CDR3 has 12 residues. CDR3 region: CASRDDREELFF. The CDR3 nucleotides read TGTGCCAGCAGGGACGACAGGGAGGAGCTGTTTTTT.

This clonotype was detected a few times. V is TRBV7-2 and J is TRBJ2-1; 10 bases map to TRBD2. Trimming cost V 5 bases and J 0 bases; bases outside gene matches: 7. The CDR3 is 17 amino acids. The germline CDR1 and CDR2 sequences are SGHTA and FQGNSA. CDR3 amino acids: CASSPDSGGISYNEQFF. Here the CDR3 DNA reads TGTGCCAGCAGCCCCGATAGCGGGGGGATCTCCTACAATGAGCAGTTCTTC. The full variable domain, with the rest looked up from reference TRBV7-2 and TRBJ2-1, is GAGVSQSPSNKVTEKGKDVELRCDPISGHTALYWYRQSLGQGLEFLIYFQGNSAPDKSGLPSDRFSAERTGGSVSTLTIQRTQQEDSAVYLCASSPDSGGISYNEQFFGPGTRLTVL.

This clonotype has more than one count but fewer than ten. The rearrangement links TRBV20-1 to TRBJ2-1; D is uncertain. With 3 bases removed from V and 0 bases from J, the gap between germline ends came to 9 bases. Germline CDR1 and CDR2: DFQATT and SNEGSKA (reference sequence). This CDR3 spans 14 amino acids. The CDR3 protein is CSASLQLSYNEQFF. The CDR3 DNA is TGCAGTGCTAGCCTACAGCTCTCCTACAATGAGCAGTTCTTC.